The present entry profiles one T cell receptor (beta chain) with its context. Its antigen is undetermined. Germline lookup yields CDR1 SGHTA and CDR2 FQGNSA. This CDR3 has 16 amino acids. Trimming pared 8 bases from V and 0 bases from J, leaving 19 bases between. The entry originates in a study of T cell repertoires in cytomegalovirus infection. TCRdb reanalysed the reads using MiXCR and keeps one entry per CDR3 protein. The sample lists a few hundred thousand distinct CDR3 sequences; around 35% were seen once. The material was cultured PBMCs, obtained from culture after CMV antigen stimulation. The receptor comes from a human donor in good health (CMV status not recorded). Some clones in this sample may be carry-over from other donors' samples. The rearrangement joins TRBV7-2 to TRBJ1-1; no reliable D call. CDR3 DNA sequence: TGTGCCAGCCCCCAAGGGTCCGTTCTGATGAACACTGAAGCTTTCTTT. It is translated as CASPQGSVLMNTEAFF.